The rows below give T cell receptor beta chains drawn from one sample of a study of OX40 agonist ivuxolimab in advanced cancers. Clones were read by immunoSEQ multiplex PCR, and TCRdb kept only the in-frame ones, dropping some. The data contain more than 55,000 clones, roughly 84% of them singletons. The sample here was CD4+ or CD8+ T cells sorted from blood, taken in a trial of the OX40 agonist ivuxolimab. The receptors were sampled from an adult with an advanced solid tumor such as melanoma, head and neck, liver or kidney cancer. Both conserved end residues are part of each CDR3. D genes are given only for firm matches. Expanded clones are given a class, and other clones once, few, many or no size at all.

V,size,J,D,CDR3,DNA
TRBV19,NA,TRBJ1-2,TRBD1,CATRDRLNYGYTF,TGTGCCACCCGGGACAGACTGAACTATGGCTACACCTTC
TRBV18,NA,TRBJ2-7,TRBD1,CASSLGQGAVGDF,TGTGCCAGCTCACTCGGACAGGGGGCTGTGGGGGACTTC
TRBV27,NA,TRBJ2-6,NA,CASSPGRRGANVLTF,TGTGCCAGCAGTCCGGGCCGCAGAGGGGCCAACGTCCTGACTTTC
TRBV7-3,NA,TRBJ2-7,TRBD2,CASSLKSGGDPPYEQYF,TGTGCCAGCAGCTTAAAGTCTGGGGGGGACCCCCCCTACGAGCAGTACTTC
TRBV27,NA,TRBJ2-7,NA,CASRVSGSYEQYF,TGTGCCAGCAGGGTTTCGGGGTCCTACGAGCAGTACTTC
TRBV30,NA,TRBJ2-3,NA,CAWGGIGTDTQYF,TGTGCCTGGGGCGGGATAGGCACAGATACGCAGTATTTT
TRBV5-1,NA,TRBJ2-4,TRBD1,CASSLGDRDKNIQYF,TGCGCCAGCAGCTTGGGTGACAGGGACAAAAACATTCAGTACTTC
TRBV11-3,NA,TRBJ2-7,NA,CASSGRALLEQYF,TGTGCCAGCAGCGGCAGGGCCCTCCTCGAGCAGTACTTC
TRBV7-2,few,TRBJ1-1,NA,CASSGQPNTEAFF,TGTGCCAGCAGCGGACAGCCGAACACTGAAGCTTTCTTT
TRBV12-1,NA,TRBJ2-1,NA,CASSSRLAGSRKNNEQFF,TGTGCCAGCAGCTCCCGACTAGCGGGGTCGCGAAAAAACAATGAGCAGTTCTTC
TRBV5-1,NA,TRBJ2-1,NA,CASSLEGERVNEQFF,TGCGCCAGCAGCTTGGAAGGGGAGCGGGTCAATGAGCAGTTCTTC
TRBV6-5,NA,TRBJ1-3,NA,CATGHRSGNTIYF,TGTGCCACCGGACATCGATCTGGAAACACCATATATTTT
TRBV5-1,NA,TRBJ1-4,NA,CASSGGPNNEKLFF,TGCGCCAGCAGCGGGGGGCCGAATAATGAAAAACTGTTTTTT
TRBV7-9,medium-sized,TRBJ2-1,TRBD2,CASSLVGAGGPCEQFF,TGTGCCAGCAGCTTAGTCGGAGCGGGAGGACCCTGTGAGCAGTTCTTC
TRBV29-1,NA,TRBJ1-2,NA,CSETSNYGYTF,TGCAGCGAGACATCTAACTATGGCTACACCTTC
TRBV5-4,NA,TRBJ2-2,NA,CASSSRNAGELFF,TGTGCCAGCAGCTCCCGGAACGCCGGGGAGCTGTTTTTT
TRBV27,NA,TRBJ2-3,NA,CASAMGRRNTDTQYF,TGTGCCAGCGCGATGGGGCGGAGAAACACAGATACGCAGTATTTT
TRBV7-8,NA,TRBJ2-4,TRBD1,CASSSRGQGAGIQYF,TGTGCCAGCAGCTCCCGTGGACAGGGGGCCGGCATTCAGTACTTC
TRBV5-1,NA,TRBJ1-1,TRBD1,CASTLRDRANTEAFF,TGCGCCAGCACCCTGAGGGACAGGGCGAACACTGAAGCTTTCTTT
TRBV5-6,NA,TRBJ1-6,TRBD1,CASSLDRGNSPLHF,TGTGCCAGCAGCTTGGACAGGGGAAATTCACCCCTCCACTTT
TRBV7-9,once,TRBJ1-1,TRBD1,CASSLVLGQGTEAFF,TGTGCCAGCAGCTTAGTACTGGGACAGGGGACTGAAGCTTTCTTT
TRBV7-9,NA,TRBJ1-2,NA,CASSLAPGSYGYTF,TGTGCCAGCAGCTTAGCGCCAGGGTCTTATGGCTACACCTTC
TRBV18,NA,TRBJ1-1,TRBD1,CASSPSGTGGTEAFF,TGTGCCAGCTCACCGTCAGGGACAGGGGGAACTGAAGCTTTCTTT
TRBV5-6,NA,TRBJ2-1,NA,CASNLRDISEQFF,TGTGCCAGCAACCTCCGGGACATCAGTGAGCAGTTCTTC
TRBV15,NA,TRBJ2-1,TRBD1,CATSSSDRALEFF,TGTGCCACCAGCTCGAGCGACAGGGCGTTGGAGTTCTTC
TRBV5-1,medium-sized,TRBJ1-3,NA,CASSLGQTSGNTIYF,TGCGCCAGCAGCTTGGGGCAGACCTCTGGAAACACCATATATTTT
TRBV4-1,NA,TRBJ2-2,NA,CASSLSGQNTGELFF,TGCGCCAGCAGCCTCTCTGGACAGAACACCGGGGAGCTGTTTTTT
TRBV12-5,NA,TRBJ1-1,TRBD1,CASGLVQGEYTEAFF,TGTGCTAGTGGTTTGGTACAGGGGGAGTACACTGAAGCTTTCTTT
TRBV2,once,TRBJ1-1,NA,CASTGRAAGAFF,TGTGCCAGCACGGGCCGAGCGGCGGGGGCTTTCTTT
TRBV11-3,NA,TRBJ1-4,NA,CASSSSDGIRLFF,TGTGCCAGCAGCTCCTCAGATGGGATTCGACTGTTTTTT
TRBV7-6,NA,TRBJ2-7,NA,CASSTGTKRQGEQYF,TGTGCCAGCAGCACCGGGACGAAGAGGCAGGGCGAGCAGTACTTC
TRBV25-1,NA,TRBJ2-2,NA,CASSWAATGELFF,TGTGCCAGCAGCTGGGCTGCAACCGGGGAGCTGTTTTTT
TRBV5-1,NA,TRBJ2-3,NA,CASSFRDSTDTQYF,TGCGCCAGCAGCTTCAGGGACAGCACAGATACGCAGTATTTT
TRBV6-5,NA,TRBJ1-2,NA,CASMPGQGRNYGYTF,TGTGCCAGCATGCCAGGGCAGGGAAGGAACTATGGCTACACCTTC
TRBV30,NA,TRBJ1-1,NA,CAWSPTREAFF,TGTGCCTGGAGCCCTACCCGCGAAGCTTTCTTT
TRBV5-4,few,TRBJ2-5,NA,CASSSRAKSSQETQYF,TGTGCCAGCAGCTCCCGGGCCAAGAGCTCACAAGAGACCCAGTACTTC
TRBV7-3,NA,TRBJ1-2,NA,CASSLFSGASGGYTF,TGTGCCAGCAGCTTATTCTCGGGGGCGTCAGGCGGCTACACCTTC
TRBV19,NA,TRBJ1-2,TRBD1,CASSTRTGNYGYTF,TGTGCCAGTAGTACGCGGACAGGGAACTATGGCTACACCTTC
TRBV7-3,NA,TRBJ2-1,TRBD1,CASSSPGQGYNEQFF,TGTGCCAGCAGCTCTCCGGGACAGGGATACAATGAGCAGTTCTTC
TRBV2,NA,TRBJ2-4,NA,CASSEEENIQYF,TGTGCCAGCAGTGAGGAGGAAAACATTCAGTACTTC
TRBV21-1,NA,TRBJ1-3,NA,CASSKKGGALSSGNTIYF,TGTGCCAGCAGCAAAAAAGGGGGCGCCCTCAGCTCTGGAAACACCATATATTTT
TRBV27,once,TRBJ1-6,NA,CASSLSAGRVGSPLHF,TGTGCCAGCAGTTTATCGGCAGGGCGGGTGGGTTCACCCCTCCACTTT
TRBV5-1,NA,TRBJ2-7,TRBD2,CASSLVTPGLGYEQYF,TGCGCCAGCAGCTTGGTTACACCGGGACTAGGGTACGAGCAGTACTTC
TRBV9,once,TRBJ2-7,NA,CASSLGRRDYEQYF,TGTGCCAGCAGTCTGGGACGGAGAGACTACGAGCAGTACTTC
TRBV30,NA,TRBJ2-5,NA,CACLEETQYF,TGTGCCTGCTTAGAAGAGACCCAGTACTTC
TRBV6-1,few,TRBJ2-1,NA,CASSNTGYNEQFF,TGTGCCAGCAGCAATACAGGGTACAATGAGCAGTTCTTC
TRBV6-5,NA,TRBJ1-1,NA,CASSLGGRTEAFF,TGTGCCAGCAGTTTGGGCGGGAGGACTGAAGCTTTCTTT
TRBV13,NA,TRBJ2-1,NA,CASSFIQSSYNEQFF,TGTGCCAGCAGCTTCATCCAAAGCTCCTACAATGAGCAGTTCTTC
TRBV7-2,NA,TRBJ2-7,TRBD2,CASSLGLAVTYEQYF,TGTGCCAGCAGCTTAGGACTAGCGGTAACCTACGAGCAGTACTTC
TRBV30,NA,TRBJ1-6,TRBD1,CAWRGTGEGSPLHF,TGTGCCTGGAGGGGGACAGGGGAAGGTTCACCCCTCCACTTT
TRBV28,NA,TRBJ2-7,NA,CASGFRGAEQYF,TGTGCCAGCGGATTCAGGGGCGCGGAGCAGTACTTC
TRBV2,once,TRBJ1-2,NA,CASSSDLKAGPYGYTF,TGTGCCAGCAGTAGCGATCTAAAGGCGGGCCCCTATGGCTACACCTTC
TRBV18,NA,TRBJ2-1,NA,CASTLGDEQFF,TGTGCCAGCACCCTAGGGGATGAGCAGTTCTTC